What follows describes a single TCR beta chain. TEMRA cells were FACS-enriched, unlike CD8+ and CD4+ T cells, which were negatively isolated. The source of the sample is a study of CD8 T cells in Susac syndrome. Germline CDR1 is MDHEN and CDR2 is SYDVKM. This CDR3 has 14 residues. V was clipped by 6 bases and J by 6 bases; unmatched bases: 8. Random hexamers primed reverse transcription of 0.5 to 1 ug RNA. Amplification of TCR beta CDR3 used immunoSEQ multiplex PCR across 54 Vbeta and 13 Jbeta. Each CDR3 protein gets one entry after TCRdb re-called the immunoSEQ multiplex PCR reads with MiXCR. Here the sample spans about 250,000 distinct CDR3 sequences, 93% being singletons.

The TCR was taken from a human donor with multiple sclerosis. Sequenced: CD4+ T cells from PBMCs. J is TRBJ1-5 and V is TRBV28; 7 bases line up with TRBD1. The CDR3 bases are TGTGCCAGCAGATCCACAGGGGCAACTCAGCCCCAGCATTTT. Protein sequence: CASRSTGATQPQHF.